This T cell receptor beta chain was captured by sequencing in a study of metastatic and nonmetastatic thyroid tumors (dated by TCRdb to 2018 to 2020). Background on the whole study: Repertoires were compared across peripheral blood and tumor or nodule tissue samples from malignant and benign thyroid patients. Overall study results and their limits: In both blood and tumor samples, TCR beta diversity was reported to be significantly higher in malignant tumors than in benign nodules.

Receptor amplification or capture employed PCR. Reads for this sample came from an Illumina HiSeq 4000. The TCR beta-chain CDR3 region of each patient was profiled by high-throughput sequencing. The authors processed their data as follows. A classifier to discriminate distant-metastatic papillary thyroid cancer patients was built from CDR3 differences across clinicopathological groups. Repertoire diversity was assessed with the Shannon index, and tumor-blood repertoire similarity with the Morisita-Horn index. TCRdb's own reprocessing of the public reads used fastp at Q25 and MiXCR and kept productive beta chains. These V and J calls originate from TCRdb's pipeline instead of the authors' own analysis. In this sample the table shows roughly 20,000 clones, 37% of which occur a single time. In total, the top ten clones hold about 25% of the sample. This clone was detected a few times. No antigen is known for it. Base qualities are not provided; no much larger clone lies one nucleotide away.

None of the patients had been given any treatment before thyroid surgery. Patient clinical samples collected from about 2012 to 2019 were retrospectively analysed using T-cell receptor beta sequencing. The CDR3 measures 15 amino acids from cysteine to phenylalanine. The retained sequence is limited to the CDR3, 45 bases, with the frame set at the first base. The junction shows trimming of 4 bases on V and 7 bases on J, and the gene matches do not reach 11 bases of it. Reading the germline V gene gives CDR1 KGHDR and CDR2 SFDVKD. Source material: tumor tissue. This clonotype was obtained from a female donor with papillary thyroid cancer or a benign thyroid nodule (not recorded which). Some clones in this sample may be carry-over from other donors' samples. This sequence uses TRBV24-1 and TRBJ1-2; a stretch of 7 junction bases matches TRBD1. The CDR3 reads CATSDSPTGRGGYTF. The nucleotide sequence is TGTGCCACCAGTGACTCCCCGACAGGGCGGGGTGGCTACACCTTC.